Listed here are 20 T cell receptor beta chains from one sample, sequenced in a study of blood T cell repertoires in COVID-19. Assay used: immunoSEQ multiplex PCR; TCRdb lists only in-frame clones, some missing. The table lists about 130,000 clones, about 85% of them singletons. Sequences were obtained from peripheral blood. The receptors come from a woman in her seventies with COVID-19, enrolled during active disease.

The chain carries TRBV5-4 and TRBJ1-2; tentative D call: TRBD1 (6 bases). The CDR3 runs 16 residues. The germline V gene encodes CDR1 SGHNT and CDR2 YYREEE (reference sequence). V lost 4 bases to trimming and J lost 4 bases, with 20 bases between them. This CDR3 reads CASSPGGQVLGYGYTF. The CDR3 region has the DNA TGTGCCAGCAGCCCGGGGGGCCAGGTACTAGGCTATGGCTACACCTTC.

The rearrangement uses TRBV16 and TRBJ1-5; 7 bases are shared with TRBD1. The CDR3 spans 14 residues. Germline V gives CDR1 KGHSY, CDR2 FQNENV. Germline trimming cut 4 bases from V and 2 bases from J; bases unmatched to any gene: 2. CDR3 nucleotide sequence: TGTGCCAGCAGCCGAGGACAGGGCAATCAGCCCCAGCATTTT. As protein: CASSRGQGNQPQHF.

The chain employs TRBV19 and TRBJ1-1; D call uncertain. The V gene lost 7 bases and the J gene lost 4 bases, with 13 bases spanning the gap. This CDR3 region has 13 residues. Per the germline V gene, CDR1 is LNHDA and CDR2 is SQIVND (reference sequence). The CDR3 coding sequence is TGTGCCAGTAAGGAGGGAATTCGCACTGAAGCTTTCTTT. It codes for CASKEGIRTEAFF.

The rearrangement uses TRBV6-1 and TRBJ2-1; 7 positions agree with TRBD1. Germline-derived CDR1 and CDR2 are MNHNS and SASEGT. The CDR3 totals 15 residues. The trim removed 2 bases at V and 2 bases at J, leaving 3 bases unmatched. CDR3 residues: CASSEPGTAYNEQFF. CDR3 in DNA: TGTGCCAGCAGTGAACCGGGGACAGCCTACAATGAGCAGTTCTTC.

The chain uses TRBV5-4 and TRBJ2-3; 7 nucleotides align to TRBD2. Trimming cost V 6 bases and J 4 bases; bases outside gene matches: 8. Germline loops: CDR1 SGHNT, CDR2 YYREEE (reference sequence). The CDR3 extends over 14 amino acids. The CDR3 region is CASTYGGSADTQYF. CDR3 bases: TGTGCCAGCACGTACGGGGGGAGCGCAGATACGCAGTATTTT. Using reference TRBV5-4 and TRBJ2-3 for the parts outside the CDR3, the full variable domain is ETGVTQSPTHLIKTRGQQVTLRCSSQSGHNTVSWYQQALGQGPQFIFQYYREEENGRGNFPPRFSGLQFPNYSSELNVNALELDDSALYLCASTYGGSADTQYFGPGTRLTVL.

CDR3 loop: CAWGPRTNTGELFF. The CDR3 DNA reads as TGTGCCTGGGGGCCCAGAACGAACACCGGGGAGCTGTTTTTT. The gene calls are TRBV30 and TRBJ2-2; D not certain. V shed 5 bases and J shed 0 bases, with 10 bases lying between them. The CDR3 has 14 amino acids. Looked up from germline, CDR1 is GTSNPN and CDR2 is SVGIG (reference sequence). Full variable domain (remainder filled in from reference TRBV30 and TRBJ2-2): SQTIHQWPATLVQPVGSPLSLECTVEGTSNPNLYWYRQAAGRGLQLLFYSVGIGQISSEVPQNLSASRPQDRQFILSSKKLLLSDSGFYLCAWGPRTNTGELFFGEGSRLTVL.

This rearrangement joins TRBV3-1 (or the pseudogene TRBV3-2) to TRBJ1-6, with 7 bases matching TRBD1. Germline CDR1 LGHDT, CDR2 YNNKEL (reference sequence). The J segment lost 14 bases and the V segment lost 4 bases, leaving 8 bases of the junction unmatched. The CDR3 extends over 13 amino acids. CDR3 DNA: TGTGCCAGCAGCCCCTCGCCAGGGGGAACCCTCCACTTT. Translation gives CASSPSPGGTLHF.

This clone has just a few counts. This sequence joins TRBV7-8 and TRBJ1-1, with D hard to call. Deletions cut 5 bases from V and 8 bases from J, with 15 bases between. The CDR3 is 13 amino acids. Germline CDR1 is SGHVS and CDR2 is FQNEAQ. DNA of the CDR3: TGTGCCAGCAGCCTGAATGGGCGGGGAGAAGCTTTCTTT. It specifies CASSLNGRGEAFF.

The table lists this clone with a count of one. V and J are TRBV28 and TRBJ2-7; the D gene is possibly TRBD2 (6 bases). The CDR3 spans 13 residues. Germline CDR1 is MDHEN and CDR2 is SYDVKM. The V end was cut by 11 bases, the J end by 2 bases, with 16 bases between. In DNA, the CDR3 is TGTGCCTCCGGGAGTGGGGGTACCTACGAGCAGTACTTC. It codes for CASGSGGTYEQYF.

V and J are TRBV6-5 and TRBJ2-5; no firm D call. Germline V gene data show CDR1 as MNHEY and CDR2 as SVGAGI. Trimming left V 5 bases short and J 1 base short, with 11 bases between. The CDR3 is 14 residues long. CDR3 in DNA: TGTGCCAGCAGTAACGACGGCGGCCAAGAGACCCAGTACTTC. Translated, it gives CASSNDGGQETQYF.

The chain links TRBV6-2 or TRBV6-3 to TRBJ1-5, with a tentative D call TRBD1 (6 bases). Germline CDR1 reads MNHEY; CDR2 reads SVGEGT. V was pared by 5 bases and J by 0 bases, with 8 bases between. The CDR3 spans 14 residues. CDR3 DNA sequence: TGTGCCAGCAGTCGGACAGCTAGCAATCAGCCCCAGCATTTT. It translates to CASSRTASNQPQHF.

This clone has a single count. J is TRBJ1-1 and V is TRBV7-9; 8 bases map to TRBD1. The CDR3 length is 15 residues. Germline values: CDR1 SEHNR, CDR2 FQNEAQ (reference sequence). J gave up 4 bases and V 2 bases, and 6 bases lay outside the gene matches. CDR3 loop: CASSLFRGPATEAFF. CDR3 DNA sequence: TGTGCCAGCAGCTTATTCAGGGGGCCGGCCACTGAAGCTTTCTTT.

The chain links TRBV5-4 to TRBJ2-7, with 7 bases identical to TRBD1. There are 14 residues in the CDR3. V shed 3 bases, J shed 5 bases, and the junction held 8 bases outside the gene matches. Germline CDR1 SGHNT, CDR2 YYREEE (reference sequence). The CDR3 sequence: CASSSPTGVHEQYF. DNA of the CDR3: TGTGCCAGCAGCTCCCCCACAGGGGTCCACGAGCAGTACTTC.

This clone was counted once. This chain joins TRBV12-2 and TRBJ1-1; the table's D call TRBD1 went unverified against the DNA. TRBV12-2 has pseudogene status. The CDR3 extends over 16 amino acids. The CDR3 reads CASRSKPLGQRCEAFF. CDR3 in DNA: TGTGCAAGTCGCTCCAAGCCCCTGGGACAGCGTTGTGAAGCTTTCTTT.

CDR3 DNA: TGTGCCAGCAGCCAAGGGGTAGTAGGCGGGCAGCCCCAGCATTTT. Translated, it gives CASSQGVVGGQPQHF. V and J are TRBV4-2 and TRBJ1-5; the D is unclear. The length of the CDR3 is 15 residues. Germline assignment: CDR1 LGHNA and CDR2 YNFKEQ. V was shortened by 1 base and J by 7 bases, with 14 bases between the two germline ends.

The chain has TRBV20-1 and TRBJ1-2; 7 nucleotides align to TRBD1. CDR3 length equals 11 residues. Germline V gene data show CDR1 as DFQATT and CDR2 as SNEGSKA (reference sequence). DNA for the CDR3: TGCATTACGACAGGGAACTATGGCTACACCTTC. Protein: CITTGNYGYTF.

This chain joins TRBV4-3 and TRBJ2-2; a possible D gene is TRBD1 (5 bases). Germline lookup yields CDR1 LGHNA and CDR2 YSLEER. CDR3 length: 15 amino acids. Between the trimmed V and J ends, which lost 0 bases and 4 bases, there was a span of 9 bases. The CDR3 protein is CASSQDRVRTGELFF. Written as DNA, the CDR3 is TGCGCCAGCAGCCAAGACAGGGTTCGCACCGGGGAGCTGTTTTTT.

The chain carries TRBV27 and TRBJ2-3; no clear D. Germline V gives CDR1 MNHEY, CDR2 SMNVEV (reference sequence). The CDR3 runs 15 residues. V was shortened by 4 bases and J by 0 bases, with 11 bases between the two germline ends. The CDR3 DNA sequence: TGTGCCAGCAGTTCCCTCGATACTAGCACAGATACGCAGTATTTT. Protein product: CASSSLDTSTDTQYF.

This CDR3 is CASADSGNQPQHF. The CDR3 DNA reads as TGTGCCAGCGCGGACAGTGGCAATCAGCCCCAGCATTTT. This sequence joins TRBV19 and TRBJ1-5; possibly TRBD1 for D (6 bases). The CDR3 has 13 residues. The germline V gene encodes CDR1 LNHDA and CDR2 SQIVND (reference sequence). V lost 9 bases to trimming and J lost 2 bases, with 11 bases between them.

The J gene is TRBJ2-5, the V gene TRBV5-6; TRBD2 might be the D (6 bases). Per the germline V gene, CDR1 is SGHDT and CDR2 is YYEEEE. The CDR3 contains 15 residues. With 1 base removed from V and 4 bases from J, the gap between germline ends came to 14 bases. The CDR3 nucleotides read TGTGCCAGCAGCTTGCGCAGTCTGGGGGGAGAGACCCAGTACTTC. This translates into CASSLRSLGGETQYF.